The next 19 T cell receptor beta chains were all read from a single sample in a study of cytomegalovirus exposure and HLA in healthy donors. PCR employed 60 Vbeta and 13 Jbeta primers. This table comes from immunoSEQ multiplex PCR, and its TCRdb copy is limited to in-frame clones, with some not included. The sample carries about 130,000 clones, 80% recorded once. The sample comprised PBMCs. These receptors all come from a woman in her 40s in good health and CMV-seronegative.

A few counts support this clone. The CDR3 reads CASSQDLVTGGYSYEQYF. In DNA, the CDR3 is TGTGCCAGCAGCCAAGATCTAGTGACAGGGGGTTACTCCTACGAGCAGTACTTC. The rearrangement links TRBV4-2 to TRBJ2-7; 9 bases line up with TRBD1. V was pared by 0 bases and J by 0 bases, with 9 bases of the junction left unmatched. Germline lookup yields CDR1 LGHNA and CDR2 YNFKEQ. This CDR3 region has 18 residues.

This clone has only a few counts. V is TRBV4-1 and J is TRBJ1-5, with 7 bases that match TRBD1. Germline CDR1 reads MGHRA; CDR2 reads YSYEKL. The CDR3 length is 13 residues. With V trimmed by 5 bases and J by 3 bases, 1 base remained unmatched. In nucleotides, the CDR3 is TGCGCCAGCAGCGACAGGGCCAATCAGCCCCAGCATTTT. Encoded protein: CASSDRANQPQHF.

The J gene is TRBJ2-1, the V gene TRBV6-5; the D is unclear. The germline V gene encodes CDR1 MNHEY and CDR2 SVGAGI. The CDR3 has 15 residues. V was cut by 5 bases and J by 1 base, with 12 bases left in between. The CDR3 DNA reads as TGTGCCAGCAGTCCCATGAGCAGGTCCTACAATGAGCAGTTCTTC. Its translation is CASSPMSRSYNEQFF.

The rearrangement uses TRBV5-1 and TRBJ2-1; 9 bases are shared with TRBD2. The junction had 7 bases not matched to a gene; V was cut back by 3 bases and J by 6 bases. Germline V lookup: CDR1 SGHRS, CDR2 YFSETQ. This CDR3 is 15 amino acids long. The CDR3 DNA follows: TGCGCCAGCAGCTACTCCGGGACTAGCCTCAATGAGCAGTTCTTC. Protein: CASSYSGTSLNEQFF. Using reference TRBV5-1 and TRBJ2-1 for the parts outside the CDR3, the full variable domain is KAGVTQTPRYLIKTRGQQVTLSCSPISGHRSVSWYQQTPGQGLQFLFEYFSETQRNKGNFPGRFSGRQFSNSRSEMNVSTLELGDSALYLCASSYSGTSLNEQFFGPGTRLTVL.

The CDR3 DNA follows: TGTGCCAGCAGCCAAAATCAGGGCGCGTACGAGCAGTACTTC. Encoded protein: CASSQNQGAYEQYF. This rearrangement joins TRBV4-2 to TRBJ2-7; possibly TRBD1 for D (5 bases). Deletions cut 2 bases from V and 4 bases from J, with 12 bases between. The CDR3 length is 14 residues. Per germline, CDR1 LGHNA and CDR2 YNFKEQ.

This chain joins TRBV15 and TRBJ2-5; 7 positions agree with TRBD1. Germline loops: CDR1 LNHNV, CDR2 YYDKDF (reference sequence). The ends lost 1 base at V and 4 bases at J; junction bases unmatched: 6. The CDR3 length is 15 residues. The CDR3 DNA reads as TGTGCCACCAGCAGAGTGAGGGGGCTAAGAGAGACCCAGTACTTC. Its translation: CATSRVRGLRETQYF.

V and J are TRBV2 and TRBJ2-1; 8 positions match TRBD2. Germline V lookup: CDR1 SNHLY, CDR2 FYNNEI. The CDR3 extends over 13 amino acids. The junction had 7 bases not matched to a gene; V was cut back by 8 bases and J by 7 bases. CDR3 sequence (DNA): TGTGCCAGCTGTCTAGCGGGCCCAAATGAGCAGTTCTTC. Translating it yields CASCLAGPNEQFF.

V is TRBV19 and J is TRBJ2-7, with 8 bases lining up with TRBD2. The CDR3 contains 15 residues. Losses at the gene ends were 8 bases for V and 2 bases for J; bases not matched to a gene: 11. Germline lookup yields CDR1 LNHDA and CDR2 SQIVND (reference sequence). The CDR3 reads CASGYRGGLAYEQYF. The CDR3 region has the DNA TGTGCCAGTGGGTACCGCGGGGGGCTAGCCTACGAGCAGTACTTC.

A single count supports this clone. V and J are TRBV19 and TRBJ2-5, with TRBD1 matching over 7 bases. V lost 5 bases to trimming and J lost 5 bases; unmatched junction nucleotides: 5. Germline values: CDR1 LNHDA, CDR2 SQIVND (reference sequence). This CDR3 contains 13 residues. CDR3 in amino acids: CASSSTGTETQYF. CDR3 in DNA: TGTGCCAGTAGTTCGACAGGGACGGAGACCCAGTACTTC.

This sequence joins TRBV7-2 and TRBJ1-4, with 9 bases that match TRBD1. Germline V lookup: CDR1 SGHTA, CDR2 FQGNSA. The CDR3 runs to 14 residues. Trimming removed 5 bases from V and 8 bases from J; junction bases left unmatched: 6. The CDR3 loop reads CASSPQGAGEKLFF. For the CDR3, the DNA is TGTGCCAGCAGCCCACAGGGGGCGGGGGAAAAACTGTTTTTT. The whole variable domain, filled in from reference TRBV7-2 and TRBJ1-4, reads GAGVSQSPSNKVTEKGKDVELRCDPISGHTALYWYRQSLGQGLEFLIYFQGNSAPDKSGLPSDRFSAERTGGSVSTLTIQRTQQEDSAVYLCASSPQGAGEKLFFGSGTQLSVL.

The chain couples TRBV7-2 to TRBJ1-1; a weak D match, TRBD1 (6 bases). The germline V and J ends were trimmed by 2 bases and 3 bases, with 7 bases remaining between them. The length of the CDR3 is 13 residues. Germline-derived CDR1 and CDR2 are SGHTA and FQGNSA. CDR3 sequence (DNA): TGTGCCAGCAGCTTATACAGGGACACTGAAGCTTTCTTT. Amino acid sequence: CASSLYRDTEAFF.

This chain links TRBV9 with TRBJ1-2, with 9 bases fitting TRBD1. The CDR3 loop spans 14 amino acids. The germline V gene encodes CDR1 SGDLS and CDR2 YYNGEE. Trimming took 4 bases from V and 2 from J; bases not matched to a gene: 3. CDR3 DNA: TGTGCCAGCAGCATCGGGACAGGGAACTATGGCTACACCTTC. This translates into CASSIGTGNYGYTF. Based on the CDR3 plus reference TRBV9 and TRBJ1-2, the full variable domain is DSGVTQTPKHLITATGQRVTLRCSPRSGDLSVYWYQQSLDQGLQFLIQYYNGEERAKGNILERFSAQQFPDLHSELNLSSLELGDSALYFCASSIGTGNYGYTFGSGTRLTVV.

The chain employs TRBV27 and TRBJ2-5; 7 nucleotides align to TRBD1. The closer fit of TRBJ2-7 to the DNA end suggests the J call may be wrong. The germline V gene has CDR1 MNHEY and CDR2 SMNVEV (reference sequence). CDR3 length: 15 residues. DNA of the CDR3: TGTGCCAGCAGTTTAGGACCGGGACAGTTCTACGAGCAGTACTTC. Translated, it gives CASSLGPGQFYEQYF.

The chain couples TRBV27 to TRBJ2-1; TRBD1 agrees at 7 bases. The CDR3 runs to 14 residues. CDR1 and CDR2 (germline): MNHEY, SMNVEV (reference sequence). V gave up 5 bases and J gave up 6 bases; unmatched junction bases: 7. The CDR3 coding sequence is TGTGCCAGCAGTCCCCGTGGGACAGCCAATGAGCAGTTCTTC. Protein: CASSPRGTANEQFF.

This clone has a handful of counts. The chain combines TRBV2 with TRBJ1-1, with D perhaps matching TRBD1 (5 bases). Trimming removed 3 bases from V and 4 bases from J, with 18 bases in between. Germline V gives CDR1 SNHLY, CDR2 FYNNEI. This CDR3 has 16 residues. CDR3 protein: CASSEGSSRGGTEAFF. The CDR3 region has the DNA TGTGCCAGCAGTGAGGGCAGTTCTAGGGGTGGCACTGAAGCTTTCTTT.

V gene TRBV5-6 combines with J gene TRBJ1-2; 8 bases are a match to TRBD1. This CDR3 comprises 14 residues. CDR1 and CDR2 (germline): SGHDT, YYEEEE. With 3 bases clipped from V and 8 bases from J, the junction kept 9 bases outside the gene matches. As DNA, the CDR3 is TGTGCCAGCAGCTACGGGCAGGGGGCAATGGGCTACACCTTC. It specifies CASSYGQGAMGYTF.

The rearrangement links TRBV28 to TRBJ1-3, with D hard to call. Germline-derived CDR1 and CDR2 are MDHEN and SYDVKM. The CDR3 sequence is 15 residues long. Trimming stripped 6 bases from V and 0 bases from J, with 12 bases between. Written as DNA, the CDR3 is TGTGCCAGCAGCGCCCTCGTGAGCTCTGGAAACACCATATATTTT. Amino acid sequence: CASSALVSSGNTIYF.

The genes are TRBV9 and TRBJ2-7; 9 bases align to TRBD1. Germline CDR1 reads SGDLS; CDR2 reads YYNGEE. There are 16 residues in the CDR3. Trimming removed 2 bases from V and 4 bases from J; junction bases left unmatched: 10. CDR3 residues: CASSVAPGTGTYEQYF. CDR3 in DNA: TGTGCCAGCAGCGTTGCTCCCGGGACAGGGACGTACGAGCAGTACTTC.

A few counts support this clone. The J gene is TRBJ2-5, the V gene TRBV18; the match to TRBD2 covers 15 bases. CDR3 length: 18 residues. CDR1 and CDR2 (germline): KGHSH, LQKENI. The trim removed 2 bases at V and 1 base at J, leaving 5 bases unmatched. The CDR3 DNA is TGTGCCAGCTCACCAGGGGGACTAGCGGGAGGCGTCCAAGAGACCCAGTACTTC. Protein: CASSPGGLAGGVQETQYF.